The 17 T cell receptor beta chains given below trace back to one sample, sequenced in a study of blood T cells in healthy people across ages. The use of a sample-barcoded 5' primer and a J-beta primer mix characterized a second PCR of roughly 7 to 11 cycles. TCRdb called the 5' RACE reads again in MiXCR, with one record for every CDR3 protein. The table has approximately 1,700,000 distinct CDR3 sequences, about two fifths seen once. Sequenced material: blood. The receptors were sampled from a human donor in good health.

The chain combines TRBV29-1 with TRBJ1-1; D remains ambiguous. CDR1 SQVTM and CDR2 ANQGSEA come from the germline V gene. V was shortened by 5 bases and J by 0 bases, with 19 bases between the two germline ends. The CDR3 is 16 residues long. CDR3 loop: CSVSGRLRTMNTEAFF. In DNA, the CDR3 is TGCAGCGTTAGTGGGCGGCTCAGGACCATGAACACTGAAGCTTTCTTT.

V is TRBV27 and J is TRBJ1-4; unclear D gene. V dropped 8 bases and J dropped 8 bases, with 18 bases sitting between them. This CDR3 region has 14 residues. The germline gives CDR1 MNHEY, CDR2 SMNVEV (reference sequence). Here the CDR3 reads CASGPREGDEKLFF. CDR3 nucleotide sequence: TGTGCCAGCGGGCCGAGGGAGGGCGACGAAAAACTGTTTTTT.

This clonotype came up a few times. The chain couples TRBV4-3 to TRBJ1-1; D may be TRBD1 (5 bases). V lost 0 bases to trimming and J lost 5 bases, with 16 bases between them. This CDR3 region has 16 residues. The germline V gene encodes CDR1 LGHNA and CDR2 YSLEER. The CDR3 sequence: CASSQDPKRGNTEAFF. CDR3 sequence (DNA): TGCGCCAGCAGCCAAGATCCAAAAAGGGGTAATACTGAAGCTTTCTTT.

The chain employs TRBV7-2 and TRBJ1-1; D might be TRBD1 (5 bases). This CDR3 has 14 amino acids. Trimming stripped 5 bases from V and 3 bases from J, with 13 bases between. Germline V CDR1 and CDR2: SGHTA, FQGNSA. The CDR3 reads CASSVQGGYTEAFF. DNA for the CDR3: TGTGCCAGCAGCGTCCAGGGAGGGTACACTGAAGCTTTCTTT.

This clonotype was seen only a few times. The J gene is TRBJ1-2, the V gene TRBV20-1; TRBD1 aligns across 9 bases. V dropped 4 bases and J dropped 7; count of bases not matched to a gene: 4. CDR3 length: 12 amino acids. The germline V gene has CDR1 DFQATT and CDR2 SNEGSKA (reference sequence). Written as DNA, the CDR3 is TGCAGTGCTACCGGGACAGGGCTTGGCTACACCTTC. This sequence encodes CSATGTGLGYTF.

This clonotype appeared once. This chain links TRBV6-5 with TRBJ2-1, with 8 bases fitting TRBD1. The ends lost 0 bases at V and 13 bases at J; junction bases unmatched: 11. Per the germline V gene, CDR1 is MNHEY and CDR2 is SVGAGI. The CDR3 is 15 residues long. The CDR3 nucleotides read TGTGCCAGCAGTTACTCGGGGACAGGAGGAGAGACCCAGTTCTTC. Translation gives CASSYSGTGGETQFF.

A remark on this clonotype: A much larger clone differs from this one at a single base, so this may be a read error. This sequence joins TRBV5-1 and TRBJ2-3; TRBD2 is a possible D gene (5 bases). This CDR3 comprises 14 residues. The germline V gene encodes CDR1 SGHRS and CDR2 YFSETQ. For the CDR3, the DNA is TGTGCCAGCAGCTTAGCGTGGAGCACAGATACGCAGTATTTT. This encodes CASSLAWSTDTQYF.

The J gene is TRBJ2-7, the V gene TRBV9; D remains ambiguous. Germline CDR1 and CDR2: SGDLS and YYNGEE. The ends were cut back, 0 bases at V and 6 bases at J, with 16 bases in the middle. CDR3 length: 15 amino acids. CDR3 protein: CASSVGWTVSSEQYF. The CDR3 DNA follows: TGTGCCAGCAGCGTAGGATGGACCGTCTCGAGCGAGCAGTACTTC.

The chain links TRBV10-3 to TRBJ2-3; D is perhaps TRBD1 (5 bases). Germline V gene data show CDR1 as ENHRY and CDR2 as SYGVKD. This CDR3 region has 15 residues. The V gene lost 3 bases and the J gene lost 4 bases, with 14 bases spanning the gap. The CDR3 sequence: CAISDFQGDADTQYF. In DNA form, the CDR3 reads TGTGCCATCAGTGACTTTCAGGGCGACGCAGATACGCAGTATTTT.

With regard to this clonotype: At one end, the junction sequence differs from germline, possibly due to a read error. This sequence joins TRBV6-5 and TRBJ1-2; D is perhaps TRBD1 (6 bases). The CDR3 loop spans 15 amino acids. The germline V gene has CDR1 MNHEY and CDR2 SVGAGI. The CDR3 spells CAGSYRGPANYGYTF. The DNA of the CDR3 is TGTGCCGGCAGTTACCGGGGGCCTGCTAACTATGGCTACACCTTC.

This clonotype was detected only a few times. The rearrangement links TRBV7-2 to TRBJ2-7; no clear D. V lost 7 bases and J lost 7, with 17 bases in between. CDR1 and CDR2 from the germline V gene are SGHTA and FQGNSA. This CDR3 is built from 13 residues. The CDR3 DNA follows: TGTGCCAGCACCCAATCCCCCAATTTAGAGCAGTACTTC. It specifies CASTQSPNLEQYF.

With regard to this clonotype: This sequence may be a read error, since a much larger clone differs from it by one base. The chain recombines TRBV7-2 with TRBJ2-6; D is perhaps TRBD1 (6 bases). Germline V lookup: CDR1 SGHTA, CDR2 FQGNSA. There are 18 residues in the CDR3. CDR3 bases: TGTGCCAGCCAGGGGAGAGGCAGGGTCAGCTCTGGGGCCAACGTCCGGACTTTC. This translates into CASQGRGRVSSGANVRTF.

The J gene is TRBJ2-3, the V gene TRBV4-3; TRBD2 agrees at 7 bases. Per the germline V gene, CDR1 is LGHNA and CDR2 is YSLEER. The trim removed 4 bases at V and 3 bases at J, leaving 16 bases unmatched. This CDR3 is 18 amino acids long. The CDR3 here is CASSRRLADRFGTDTQYF. The CDR3 coding sequence is TGCGCCAGCAGCCGACGACTAGCAGACAGATTTGGAACAGATACGCAGTATTTT.

The chain combines TRBV4-3 with TRBJ1-1; D uncertain. The CDR3 is 15 amino acids. V shed 4 bases and J shed 2 bases, with 14 bases lying between them. Looked up from germline, CDR1 is LGHNA and CDR2 is YSLEER. The CDR3 bases are TGCGCCAGCAGCCCCCGGATCGCGGGCAACACTGAAGCTTTCTTT. It specifies CASSPRIAGNTEAFF.

The rearrangement uses TRBV6-5 and TRBJ2-7; 9 bases fit TRBD1. The ends lost 2 bases at V and 3 bases at J; junction bases unmatched: 11. The CDR3 is 17 residues long. Germline CDR1 reads MNHEY; CDR2 reads SVGAGI. DNA for the CDR3: TGTGCCAGCAGTTACGGTCCCGGGACAGGGAAAAGCTACGAGCAGTACTTC. It is translated as CASSYGPGTGKSYEQYF.

This clonotype came up many times. The V gene is TRBV4-3, the J gene TRBJ2-4; D not certain. Germline assignment: CDR1 LGHNA and CDR2 YSLEER. The CDR3 runs 17 residues. The V and J ends lost 0 bases and 1 base respectively, with 13 bases between them. The CDR3 protein is CASSQDATLRAKNIQYF. DNA of the CDR3: TGCGCCAGCAGCCAAGATGCCACCTTACGGGCCAAAAACATTCAGTACTTC.

V is TRBV6-6 and J is TRBJ1-2; 7 bases agree with TRBD1. Germline V gene lookup returns CDR1 MNHNY and CDR2 SVGAGI (reference sequence). This CDR3 is built from 17 residues. V shed 4 bases, J shed 4 bases, and the junction held 15 bases outside the gene matches. The CDR3 DNA reads as TGTGCCAGCAGTTCCCTGGGGGACAGCTACCTCTCCTATGGCTACACCTTC. It encodes CASSSLGDSYLSYGYTF.